This T cell receptor beta chain comes out of a study of blood T cell repertoires in COVID-19. Study context: COVID-19 samples from acute and convalescent phases originated in the United States, Italy and Spain. From T cells, B-cell-depleted T cells, or PBMCs came the material, which was cDNA or gDNA.

V was pared by 0 bases and J by 0 bases, with 15 bases of the junction left unmatched. The CDR3 is made up of 20 amino acids. Germline-derived CDR1 and CDR2 are SGHRS and YFSETQ. Authors' analysis steps: The assay estimated nucleated cells by amplifying reference gene primers. Profiled with immunoSEQ multiplex PCR; TCRdb holds only in-frame clones, not every one. V, J and clone size reflect that table, while D and trimming were determined from the DNA. The table includes 200,000 to 250,000 clones, around 81% detected once. The sequencing input was peripheral blood. V gene TRBV5-1 combines with J gene TRBJ2-7; TRBD2 matches at 10 bases. The source is a woman aged 70 to 79 with acute or convalescent COVID-19. The CDR3 nucleotides are TGCGCCAGCAGCTTGGGAATTCGGCTAGCGGGGGCCGCCGCCTCCTACGAGCAGTACTTC. It translates to CASSLGIRLAGAAASYEQYF.